This is a list of T cell receptor beta chains from one sample in a study of T cells in Graves' hyperthyroidism and ophthalmopathy. In TCRdb, the multiplex PCR reads were re-called with MiXCR into one record per CDR3 protein. The data hold roughly 380,000 distinct CDR3 sequences, with around a sixth observed a single time. Sequenced input: blood. The receptors shown here come from a woman aged 40 to 50 with Graves' ophthalmopathy. Each CDR3 is given with its conserved first and last residue. Each record gives: CDR3 DNA, CDR3 protein, CDR3 length, clone size, D gene, J gene, V gene. D genes are given only for firm matches. Not every row has a clone size; where given, it reads once, few, many or a size class.

CDR3 DNA: TGCGCCAGCAGCCTAGATGAGGGGGTGATGAACACTGAAGCTTTCTTT
CDR3 protein: CASSLDEGVMNTEAFF
CDR3 length: 16
clone size: many
D gene: -
J gene: TRBJ1-1
V gene: TRBV5-1

CDR3 DNA: TGTGCCAGCAGTCAAATAGCGGATCAAGAGACCCAGTACTTC
CDR3 protein: CASSQIADQETQYF
CDR3 length: 14
clone size: -
D gene: -
J gene: TRBJ2-5
V gene: TRBV27

CDR3 DNA: TGTGCCAGCAGCCATACGACAGATCGAGAGACCCAGTACTTC
CDR3 protein: CASSHTTDRETQYF
CDR3 length: 14
clone size: -
D gene: -
J gene: TRBJ2-5
V gene: TRBV7-9

CDR3 DNA: TGTGCCAGCAGCGTAGGGTTCCAGAATGGCTACACCTTC
CDR3 protein: CASSVGFQNGYTF
CDR3 length: 13
clone size: few
D gene: -
J gene: TRBJ1-2
V gene: TRBV9

CDR3 DNA: TGTGCCAGCATCCGGTGGATGAACACTGAAGCTTTCTTT
CDR3 protein: CASIRWMNTEAFF
CDR3 length: 13
clone size: many
D gene: -
J gene: TRBJ1-1
V gene: TRBV6-5

CDR3 DNA: TGTGCCAGCAGTTTTGAAACTAGCGGGAGTATCCCAGATACGCAGTATTTT
CDR3 protein: CASSFETSGSIPDTQYF
CDR3 length: 17
clone size: -
D gene: TRBD2
J gene: TRBJ2-3
V gene: TRBV12-3/TRBV12-4

CDR3 DNA: TGTGCCAGCAGCCTAACAGATTATCTCTACGAGCAGTACTTC
CDR3 protein: CASSLTDYLYEQYF
CDR3 length: 14
clone size: -
D gene: -
J gene: TRBJ2-7
V gene: TRBV14

CDR3 DNA: TGTGCCAGCAGTTACTCAGGGACAGCTGGAAACACCATATATTTT
CDR3 protein: CASSYSGTAGNTIYF
CDR3 length: 15
clone size: many
D gene: TRBD1
J gene: TRBJ1-3
V gene: TRBV6-5

CDR3 DNA: TGTGCCAGCAGTTGGGGACTCGACTACGAGCAGTACTTC
CDR3 protein: CASSWGLDYEQYF
CDR3 length: 13
clone size: many
D gene: -
J gene: TRBJ2-7
V gene: TRBV6-5

CDR3 DNA: TGTGCCAGCAGACGGACAGGGGACGAGCAGTACTTC
CDR3 protein: CASRRTGDEQYF
CDR3 length: 12
clone size: many
D gene: TRBD1
J gene: TRBJ2-7
V gene: TRBV12-3/TRBV12-4

CDR3 DNA: TGTGCCAGCGGTAGGATCCTTTACGAGCAGTACTTC
CDR3 protein: CASGRILYEQYF
CDR3 length: 12
clone size: many
D gene: -
J gene: TRBJ2-7
V gene: TRBV28

CDR3 DNA: TGCAGCGTTGAAGAGGGGGGACAGGGGGACGGCTACACCTTC
CDR3 protein: CSVEEGGQGDGYTF
CDR3 length: 14
clone size: many
D gene: TRBD1
J gene: TRBJ1-2
V gene: TRBV29-1

CDR3 DNA: TGTGCCAGCACCCGAACCGGCGGGACAGGGCCCGATGGCTACACCTTC
CDR3 protein: CASTRTGGTGPDGYTF
CDR3 length: 16
clone size: many
D gene: TRBD1
J gene: TRBJ1-2
V gene: TRBV11-2

CDR3 DNA: TGTGCCAGCAGCCCTTCGGCCCGCTCCGAGCAGTACTTC
CDR3 protein: CASSPSARSEQYF
CDR3 length: 13
clone size: many
D gene: -
J gene: TRBJ2-7
V gene: TRBV13

CDR3 DNA: TGCGCCAGCAGCGGAGGGACAGGGGTTGAAGCTTTCTTT
CDR3 protein: CASSGGTGVEAFF
CDR3 length: 13
clone size: many
D gene: TRBD1
J gene: TRBJ1-1
V gene: TRBV5-1

CDR3 DNA: TGCAGCGTTGTAGCAGACAGGGCCTCCGGGGAGCTGTTTTTT
CDR3 protein: CSVVADRASGELFF
CDR3 length: 14
clone size: many
D gene: TRBD1
J gene: TRBJ2-2
V gene: TRBV29-1

CDR3 DNA: TGTGCCAGCAGTCGACAGGGTACGGGCTCTGGAAACACCATATATTTT
CDR3 protein: CASSRQGTGSGNTIYF
CDR3 length: 16
clone size: many
D gene: TRBD1
J gene: TRBJ1-3
V gene: TRBV2

CDR3 DNA: TGTGCCAGCATGACAGGGACGGCCGGGGAGCTGTTTTTT
CDR3 protein: CASMTGTAGELFF
CDR3 length: 13
clone size: many
D gene: TRBD1
J gene: TRBJ2-2
V gene: TRBV25-1

CDR3 DNA: TGTGCCACCAGTGACCCGAATCAGCCCCAGCATTTT
CDR3 protein: CATSDPNQPQHF
CDR3 length: 12
clone size: many
D gene: -
J gene: TRBJ1-5
V gene: TRBV24-1

CDR3 DNA: TGTGCCAGCAGTTACCGACGGGACAGTGAGACCCAGTACTTC
CDR3 protein: CASSYRRDSETQYF
CDR3 length: 14
clone size: many
D gene: TRBD1
J gene: TRBJ2-5
V gene: TRBV6-5

CDR3 DNA: TGTGCCAGCAGTTTGGGACTCAGAGGCGCCGGGGAGCTGTCTTTT
CDR3 protein: CASSLGLRGAGELSF
CDR3 length: 15
clone size: many
D gene: -
J gene: TRBJ2-2
V gene: TRBV28

CDR3 DNA: TGTGCCAGCAGCTTAGAGGCTAGCGGGAGACCCACCGGGGGGCTGTTTTTT
CDR3 protein: CASSLEASGRPTGGLFF
CDR3 length: 17
clone size: once
D gene: TRBD2
J gene: TRBJ2-2
V gene: TRBV7-6

CDR3 DNA: TGTGCCAGCAGTCCTTGGACAGGGGGTAACTATGGCTACACCTTC
CDR3 protein: CASSPWTGGNYGYTF
CDR3 length: 15
clone size: many
D gene: TRBD1
J gene: TRBJ1-2
V gene: TRBV27

CDR3 DNA: TGCAGTGCTAGCCGCGCCCTGACCTACGAGCAGTACTTC
CDR3 protein: CSASRALTYEQYF
CDR3 length: 13
clone size: many
D gene: -
J gene: TRBJ2-7
V gene: TRBV20-1

CDR3 DNA: TGTGCCAGCAGTTTAGGGCCCCGTCCGGACACTGAAGCTTTCTTT
CDR3 protein: CASSLGPRPDTEAFF
CDR3 length: 15
clone size: -
D gene: -
J gene: TRBJ1-1
V gene: TRBV27

CDR3 DNA: TGTGCCAGCATCCGACAGGGTTTTCAGCCCCAGCATTTT
CDR3 protein: CASIRQGFQPQHF
CDR3 length: 13
clone size: -
D gene: TRBD1
J gene: TRBJ1-5
V gene: TRBV6-1

CDR3 DNA: TGTGCCAGCAGCATGACAGGAGTACTGTATGGCTACACCTTC
CDR3 protein: CASSMTGVLYGYTF
CDR3 length: 14
clone size: many
D gene: -
J gene: TRBJ1-2
V gene: TRBV27

CDR3 DNA: TGTGCCAGCAGCTCCCGGACTAGCGGGAGGAATGAGCAGTTCTTC
CDR3 protein: CASSSRTSGRNEQFF
CDR3 length: 15
clone size: many
D gene: TRBD2
J gene: TRBJ2-1
V gene: TRBV7-3

CDR3 DNA: TGTGCCAGCAAGACTCCAGGGTTCGGATACTACGAGCAGTACTTC
CDR3 protein: CASKTPGFGYYEQYF
CDR3 length: 15
clone size: few
D gene: -
J gene: TRBJ2-7
V gene: TRBV6-5

CDR3 DNA: TGTGCCAGCAGTCCCAATCCGGGACAGACTAACTATGGCTACACCTTC
CDR3 protein: CASSPNPGQTNYGYTF
CDR3 length: 16
clone size: many
D gene: TRBD1
J gene: TRBJ1-2
V gene: TRBV27

CDR3 DNA: TGTGCCAGCAGCCCCGCTAGCGGGAGGGCCCCCGATACGCAGTATTTT
CDR3 protein: CASSPASGRAPDTQYF
CDR3 length: 16
clone size: many
D gene: TRBD2
J gene: TRBJ2-3
V gene: TRBV7-8

CDR3 DNA: TGCAGTGCTAGAGAGGGAACCCAGCATTTT
CDR3 protein: CSAREGTQHF
CDR3 length: 10
clone size: many
D gene: -
J gene: TRBJ1-5
V gene: TRBV20-1

CDR3 DNA: TGTGCCACCAGTGAAGGCGGACAGGGAGCCGACGAGCAGTACTTC
CDR3 protein: CATSEGGQGADEQYF
CDR3 length: 15
clone size: many
D gene: TRBD1
J gene: TRBJ2-7
V gene: TRBV24-1

CDR3 DNA: TGTGCCAGCAGTGCGGGACTAGCGGGACATTTGCAGTACTTC
CDR3 protein: CASSAGLAGHLQYF
CDR3 length: 14
clone size: -
D gene: TRBD2
J gene: TRBJ2-7
V gene: TRBV28

CDR3 DNA: TGTGCCAGTAGTATCGACGGGAACTATGGCTACACCTTC
CDR3 protein: CASSIDGNYGYTF
CDR3 length: 13
clone size: many
D gene: -
J gene: TRBJ1-2
V gene: TRBV19

CDR3 DNA: TGCGCCAGCAGCCAAGATAGCATTTCCTACGAGCAGTACTTC
CDR3 protein: CASSQDSISYEQYF
CDR3 length: 14
clone size: many
D gene: -
J gene: TRBJ2-7
V gene: TRBV4-1

CDR3 DNA: TGCGCCAGCAGCCAAGAATCGGCGGATTCACCCCTCCACTTT
CDR3 protein: CASSQESADSPLHF
CDR3 length: 14
clone size: few
D gene: -
J gene: TRBJ1-6
V gene: TRBV4-3

CDR3 DNA: TGCGCCAGCAGCCAAGATACAGCTGGAAACACCATATATTTT
CDR3 protein: CASSQDTAGNTIYF
CDR3 length: 14
clone size: many
D gene: -
J gene: TRBJ1-3
V gene: TRBV4-3

CDR3 DNA: TGTGCCAGCAGCTCCACAGGAGTATATGGCTACACCTTC
CDR3 protein: CASSSTGVYGYTF
CDR3 length: 13
clone size: many
D gene: -
J gene: TRBJ1-2
V gene: TRBV28

CDR3 DNA: TGTGCCAGCAGTGAATGGGGGCCTTTAGTTTCAGAGCAGTACTTC
CDR3 protein: CASSEWGPLVSEQYF
CDR3 length: 15
clone size: many
D gene: -
J gene: TRBJ2-7
V gene: TRBV25-1

CDR3 DNA: TGCAGCGTTGAATCTTGGGGACAGCCTGAAGAGACCCAGTACTTC
CDR3 protein: CSVESWGQPEETQYF
CDR3 length: 15
clone size: few
D gene: TRBD1
J gene: TRBJ2-5
V gene: TRBV29-1

CDR3 DNA: TGTGCCAGCACCCCGGGGGAGGGGGGGGGAGAGACCCAGTACTTC
CDR3 protein: CASTPGEGGGETQYF
CDR3 length: 15
clone size: many
D gene: -
J gene: TRBJ2-5
V gene: TRBV6-5

CDR3 DNA: TGTGCCAGCCGTGGGGTTTTGGGAGGATCCTACGAGCAGTCCTTC
CDR3 protein: CASRGVLGGSYEQSF
CDR3 length: 15
clone size: few
D gene: -
J gene: TRBJ2-7
V gene: TRBV6-1

CDR3 DNA: TGCGCCAGCAGCTTCCAGGGGCCGAACACTGAAGCTTTCTTT
CDR3 protein: CASSFQGPNTEAFF
CDR3 length: 14
clone size: many
D gene: -
J gene: TRBJ1-1
V gene: TRBV5-1

CDR3 DNA: TGTGCCAGCATTCGGGACAGGGGACAAGAGACCCAGTACTTC
CDR3 protein: CASIRDRGQETQYF
CDR3 length: 14
clone size: many
D gene: TRBD1
J gene: TRBJ2-5
V gene: TRBV2

CDR3 DNA: TGCAGTGCTAGACAGGGCAGGGAGACCCAGTACTTC
CDR3 protein: CSARQGRETQYF
CDR3 length: 12
clone size: few
D gene: -
J gene: TRBJ2-5
V gene: TRBV20-1